This T cell receptor beta chain appears in the sequencing data of a study of CD8+CD57+ T cells in acquired aplastic anemia (dated by TCRdb to between 2018 and 2020). In the study overall: On average, sorted CD4+ and CD8+ cells yielded around 3.4 ug of extracted DNA, with a range of about 0.19 to 30 ug. Mean read counts for healthy donor samples were about 9.8 million for CD4+ cells and about 12 million for CD8+ cells.

Broad study findings and their caveats: Patients and healthy controls showed no significant difference in CD8+ Simpson's diversity (P=0.060). Roughly 30 CD8+ CDR3 sequences were shared between patients and controls but appeared highly expressed in patients and within their immunodominant clones.

TCR beta VDJ combination and CDR3 sequence profiling used genomic DNA as the template. An Illumina HiSeq 2000 was the platform used for TCR repertoire sequencing. From the authors' description of their analysis: TRBV/TRBJ rearrangement plots, CDR3 size and DJ length profiles, and Simpson's diversity index were used to evaluate the repertoires. Whichever DNA sequence was most abundant in the deep sequencing data was defined as the immunodominant clone. CDR3 amino acid sequences were checked for sharing between subjects and were compared against published repertoires and the VDJdb database. The public reads were reprocessed in TCRdb via fastp at Q25 and MiXCR, keeping in-frame beta chains. A single entry per CDR3 protein holds the most common genes and DNA from its merged rows. These V and J calls derive from TCRdb rather than the authors' analysis. The sample table holds just over 400,000 distinct CDR3 sequences, of which 55% to 70% were seen once. The ten largest clones represent 3.5% to 4.5% of the sample.

Remarks on this clonotype: It lacks a known antigen. Base-call qualities are not available, and no considerably larger clone is one nucleotide away.

The study deep-sequenced TCR repertoires of sorted CD4+ and CD8+ blood T cells from severe aplastic anemia patients and healthy subjects. Ficoll-Paque density gradient centrifugation was used to isolate peripheral blood mononuclear cells. Before DNA was extracted, CD4+ and CD8+ T cells were sorted using either FACS or magnetic beads. The receptor's source is a human donor in good health, serving as a control. The sequenced sample consisted of sorted CD4+, CD8+, or CD8+CD57+ T cells (not recorded which) from PBMCs.

The bases read TGTGCCAGCAGTTACTTCGGGGGTTCTGGCCAGCCCCAGCATTTT. Translated, it reads CASSYFGGSGQPQHF. Recombination linked TRBV6-2 or TRBV6-3 to TRBJ1-5; the D gene is perhaps TRBD1, on 5 matching bases. Deletion took 1 base off V and 7 bases off J, with a span of 14 bases between the germline ends. From the germline V gene, CDR1 is MNHEY and CDR2 is SVGEGT. From its cysteine to its phenylalanine, the CDR3 spans 15 amino acids. Only the CDR3 portion is preserved as DNA: 45 bases, with reading frame beginning at the first base.